The rows below give T cell receptor beta chains drawn from one sample of a study of identical twins. TCRdb analysed the 5' RACE reads with MiXCR anew, one entry per CDR3 protein. The data contain just under 550,000 distinct CDR3 sequences, roughly 15% of them singletons. The data were also submitted as part of a second study, on yellow fever vaccine responses in identical twins.

Sequences were obtained from CD4+ T cells sorted from blood. Source of these receptors: a young woman in good health. The CDR3 runs from the conserved cysteine through the conserved F or W. Fields, in order: V gene, D gene, J gene, clone size, CDR3 protein, CDR3 DNA. The D gene is left open where the match is weak. Only some rows state a clone size, as once, few, many or a class for expanded clones.

TRBV10-3,.,TRBJ1-4,.,CAISGDGALGEKLFF,TGTGCCATCAGTGGAGACGGGGCCCTGGGTGAAAAACTGTTTTTT
TRBV5-6,TRBD1,TRBJ1-4,many,CASSSRDRGTEKLFF,TGTGCCAGCAGCTCCCGGGACAGGGGAACTGAAAAACTGTTTTTT
TRBV19,.,TRBJ2-5,.,CASSSDPVGVTQYF,TGTGCCAGTAGTTCGGACCCCGTTGGTGTGACCCAGTACTTC
TRBV28,.,TRBJ1-4,many,CASTPGNEKLFF,TGTGCCAGCACCCCGGGGAATGAAAAACTGTTTTTT
TRBV2,TRBD1,TRBJ2-3,once,CASSVTGWGTDTQYF,TGTGCCAGCAGTGTGACAGGGTGGGGGACAGATACGCAGTATTTT
TRBV7-2,.,TRBJ1-5,.,CASSFGDVGAQPQHF,TGTGCCAGCAGCTTTGGTGACGTCGGGGCTCAGCCCCAGCATTTT
TRBV4-1,.,TRBJ2-5,many,CASSQDWVLGRETQYF,TGCGCCAGCAGCCAAGATTGGGTCCTAGGTAGAGAGACCCAGTACTTC
TRBV6-2/TRBV6-3,.,TRBJ2-3,.,CASSLAPLGRTDTQYF,TGTGCCAGCAGCCTCGCCCCACTAGGGCGGACAGATACGCAGTATTTT
TRBV5-6,.,TRBJ1-2,few,CASSSGRFLGGYTF,TGTGCCAGCAGCTCAGGGAGGTTCCTCGGTGGCTACACCTTC
TRBV20-1,TRBD2,TRBJ2-3,.,CCARRPSSRTSGRDGTDTQYF,TGCTGTGCTAGGCGGCCGTCCAGCAGGACTAGCGGGAGGGATGGCACAGATACGCAGTATTTT
TRBV28,.,TRBJ2-5,many,CASSPGQGRETQYF,TGTGCCAGCAGTCCAGGTCAGGGTCGGGAGACCCAGTACTTC
TRBV7-7,.,TRBJ2-2,few,CASSIGAGDTGELFF,TGTGCCAGCAGCATAGGGGCTGGGGACACCGGGGAGCTGTTTTTT
TRBV12-3/TRBV12-4,TRBD1,TRBJ2-5,few,CASSPIQGDGTQYF,TGTGCCAGCAGTCCAATTCAGGGGGATGGGACCCAGTACTTC
TRBV7-2,TRBD2,TRBJ2-2,.,CASSITGTSFGELFF,TGTGCCAGCAGCATTACCGGGACTAGCTTCGGGGAGCTGTTTTTT
TRBV20-1,TRBD1,TRBJ2-1,few,CSAPQGTRFNNEQFF,TGCAGTGCTCCACAGGGGACCAGATTTAACAATGAGCAGTTCTTC
TRBV12-3/TRBV12-4,.,TRBJ2-4,.,CASRQGDGNIQYF,TGTGCCAGCCGCCAAGGGGATGGAAACATTCAGTACTTC
TRBV5-1,TRBD1,TRBJ2-3,few,CASSLWGQGNYGTDTQYF,TGCGCCAGCAGCTTGTGGGGACAGGGGAATTACGGCACAGATACGCAGTATTTT
TRBV28,.,TRBJ2-1,.,CASSPTGYPRNEQFF,TGTGCCAGCAGTCCTACAGGGTACCCCCGCAATGAGCAGTTCTTC
TRBV11-3,.,TRBJ2-1,.,CASSLGRVNNEQFF,TGTGCCAGCAGCTTAGGCCGGGTCAACAATGAGCAGTTCTTC
TRBV10-3,.,TRBJ2-7,few,CATLRTEISEQYF,TGTGCCACCCTTCGGACAGAGATTAGTGAGCAGTACTTC
TRBV5-6,TRBD1,TRBJ1-1,.,CASSLTLTGGTEAFF,TGTGCCAGCAGCCTAACTTTGACAGGGGGCACTGAAGCTTTCTTT
TRBV29-1,TRBD1,TRBJ2-7,.,CSSQTRGLRYEQYF,TGCAGCTCTCAGACCAGGGGGCTGCGTTACGAGCAGTACTTC
TRBV14,.,TRBJ2-2,.,CASSQLSGTGELFF,TGTGCCAGCAGCCAATTATCGGGGACCGGGGAGCTGTTTTTT
TRBV4-1,TRBD2,TRBJ2-1,few,CASSPVLSGKHNEQFF,TGCGCCAGCAGCCCAGTCCTTAGCGGGAAGCACAATGAGCAGTTCTTC
TRBV4-2,.,TRBJ2-3,few,CASSLGSRGADTQYF,TGTGCCAGCAGCCTCGGTTCAAGGGGCGCGGATACGCAGTATTTT
TRBV2,.,TRBJ2-3,.,CASSEWTGPSTDTQYF,TGTGCCAGCAGTGAATGGACGGGCCCGAGCACAGATACGCAGTATTTT
TRBV5-1,.,TRBJ1-1,.,CASSPTGILVRDTEAFF,TGCGCCAGCAGCCCCACAGGGATCCTCGTTCGGGACACTGAAGCTTTCTTT
TRBV5-1,TRBD2,TRBJ2-5,.,CASSLAMLAGMFETQYF,TGCGCCAGCAGCTTGGCCATGCTAGCGGGAATGTTTGAGACCCAGTACTTC
TRBV6-5,.,TRBJ2-3,few,CASSYSTGPSTDTQYF,TGTGCCAGCAGTTACTCAACAGGGCCTAGCACAGATACGCAGTATTTT
TRBV10-3,TRBD1,TRBJ1-1,.,CAISNRGTEAFF,TGTGCCATCAGTAACAGGGGTACTGAAGCTTTCTTT
TRBV6-2/TRBV6-3,TRBD2,TRBJ2-3,many,CASSPLAGGVSGTDTQYF,TGTGCCAGCAGTCCTCTAGCGGGAGGGGTTTCGGGCACAGATACGCAGTATTTT
TRBV10-3,.,TRBJ1-2,.,CAISFNRESSYGYTF,TGTGCCATCAGTTTTAACAGGGAGTCCAGCTATGGCTACACCTTC
TRBV27,.,TRBJ1-5,many,CASSFGGRNQPQHF,TGTGCCAGCAGTTTTGGAGGGCGCAATCAGCCCCAGCATTTT
TRBV29-1,.,TRBJ2-2,.,CSVADKETASLRGGELFF,TGCAGCGTTGCGGATAAAGAGACAGCAAGCCTAAGAGGCGGGGAGCTGTTTTTT
TRBV5-1,.,TRBJ1-5,.,CASSPSPGQPQHF,TGCGCCAGCAGCCCATCCCCAGGACAGCCCCAGCATTTT
TRBV5-5,.,TRBJ2-1,.,CASSLWPINYEQFF,TGTGCCAGCAGCCTATGGCCCATTAACTATGAGCAGTTCTTC
TRBV11-2,.,TRBJ2-1,many,CASSLGRSYNEQFF,TGTGCCAGCAGTTTGGGACGCTCCTACAATGAGCAGTTCTTC
TRBV20-1,.,TRBJ2-2,.,CSARPIRPHGELFF,TGCAGTGCTAGGCCCATTCGACCCCATGGGGAGCTGTTTTTT
TRBV4-1,.,TRBJ1-4,few,CASSQEGRRSNEKLFF,TGCGCCAGCAGCCAAGAGGGTCGAAGGTCCAATGAAAAACTGTTTTTT
TRBV12-3/TRBV12-4,.,TRBJ2-1,few,CASSQIAIQEQFF,TGTGCCAGCAGCCAAATCGCAATACAGGAGCAGTTCTTC